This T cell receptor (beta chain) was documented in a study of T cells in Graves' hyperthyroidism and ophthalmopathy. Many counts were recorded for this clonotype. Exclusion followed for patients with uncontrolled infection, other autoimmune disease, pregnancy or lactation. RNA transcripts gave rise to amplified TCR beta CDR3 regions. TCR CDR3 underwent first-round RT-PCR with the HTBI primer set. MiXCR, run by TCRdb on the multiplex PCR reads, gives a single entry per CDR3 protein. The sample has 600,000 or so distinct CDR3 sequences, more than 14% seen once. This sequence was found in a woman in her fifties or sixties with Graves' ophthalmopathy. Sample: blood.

The CDR3 here is CASRGTRTGTPDTQYF. The DNA for the CDR3 is TGTGCCAGCAGGGGAACACGGACAGGGACCCCAGATACGCAGTATTTT. The V gene is TRBV12-3 or TRBV12-4, the J gene TRBJ2-3; TRBD1 agrees at 8 bases. V dropped 6 bases and J dropped 4; count of bases not matched to a gene: 12. CDR3 length: 16 amino acids.